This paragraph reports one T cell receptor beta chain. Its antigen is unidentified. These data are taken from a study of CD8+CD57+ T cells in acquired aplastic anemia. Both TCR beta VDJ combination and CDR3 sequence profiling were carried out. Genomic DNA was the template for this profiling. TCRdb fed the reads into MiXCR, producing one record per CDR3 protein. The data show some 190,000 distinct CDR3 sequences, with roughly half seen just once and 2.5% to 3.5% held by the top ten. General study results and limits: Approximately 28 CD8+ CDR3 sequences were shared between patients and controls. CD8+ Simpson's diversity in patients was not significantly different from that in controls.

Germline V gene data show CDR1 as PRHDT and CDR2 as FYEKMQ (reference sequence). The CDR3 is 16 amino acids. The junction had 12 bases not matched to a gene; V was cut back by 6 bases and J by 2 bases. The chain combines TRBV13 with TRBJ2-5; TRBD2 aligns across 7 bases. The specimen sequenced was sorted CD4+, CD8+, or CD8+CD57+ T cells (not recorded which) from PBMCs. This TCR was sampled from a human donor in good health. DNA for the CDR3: TGTGCCAGCAGGGGATATGGCGGGAGTGAACAAGAGACCCAGTACTTC. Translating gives CASRGYGGSEQETQYF. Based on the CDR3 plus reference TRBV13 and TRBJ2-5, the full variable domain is AAGVIQSPRHLIKEKRETATLKCYPIPRHDTVYWYQQGPGQDPQFLISFYEKMQSDKGSIPDRFSAQQFSDYHSELNMSSLELGDSALYFCASRGYGGSEQETQYFGPGTRLLVL.